Described below is a single TCR beta chain sequence and its context. Trimming took off 0 bases at V and 6 bases at J, with 12 bases between the two ends. Per the germline V gene, CDR1 is LGHDT and CDR2 is YNNKEL (reference sequence). This CDR3 is built from 15 residues. This record comes from a study of CD8 T cells in Susac syndrome. Random hexamers served to reverse transcribe roughly 0.5 to 1 ug RNA. TCRdb passed the immunoSEQ multiplex PCR reads through MiXCR, listing each CDR3 protein once. The table includes hundreds of thousands of distinct CDR3 sequences, around 93% detected once. The sequenced target, TCR beta, came from blood CD8+ and CD4+ T cells. In contrast to the negatively isolated CD8+ and CD4+ T cells, TEMRA cells were FACS-enriched.

This TCR was sampled from a human donor with multiple sclerosis. The chain employs TRBV3-1 and TRBJ2-1; D gene unclear. Sequencing was carried out using CD4+ T cells from PBMCs. The CDR3 coding sequence is TGTGCCAGCAGCCAAGACTGGCGGCTAGGCAATGAGCAGTTCTTC. Translation gives CASSQDWRLGNEQFF.